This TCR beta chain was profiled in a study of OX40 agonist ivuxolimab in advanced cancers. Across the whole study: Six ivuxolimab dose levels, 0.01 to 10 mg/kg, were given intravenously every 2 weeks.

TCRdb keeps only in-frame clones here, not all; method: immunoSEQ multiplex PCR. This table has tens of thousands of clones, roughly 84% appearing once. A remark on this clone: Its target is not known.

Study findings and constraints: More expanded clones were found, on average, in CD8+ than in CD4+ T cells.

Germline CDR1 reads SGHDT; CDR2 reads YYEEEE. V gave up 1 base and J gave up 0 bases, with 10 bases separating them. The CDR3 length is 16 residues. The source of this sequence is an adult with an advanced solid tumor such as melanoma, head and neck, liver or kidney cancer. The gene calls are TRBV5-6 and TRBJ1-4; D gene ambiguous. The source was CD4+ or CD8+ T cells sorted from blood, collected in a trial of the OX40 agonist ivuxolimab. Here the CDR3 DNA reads TGTGCCAGCAGCTTGAACGGAGGAGCAACTAATGAAAAACTGTTTTTT. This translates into CASSLNGGATNEKLFF. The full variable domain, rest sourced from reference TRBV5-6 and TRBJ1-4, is DAGVTQSPTHLIKTRGQQVTLRCSPKSGHDTVSWYQQALGQGPQFIFQYYEEEERQRGNFPDRFSGHQFPNYSSELNVNALLLGDSALYLCASSLNGGATNEKLFFGSGTQLSVL.